The sequence of this T cell receptor (beta chain) was determined in a study of blood T cell repertoires in COVID-19. Study-level information: Sites in the United States, Italy and Spain provided acute and convalescent COVID-19 samples.

Those enrolled, adults aged roughly 18 to 89 years, came from 20 to 25 US areas. Participants reported their clinical history, and cohort assignment relied on those reports. Looked up from germline, CDR1 is SGHRS and CDR2 is YFSETQ. The ends were cut back, 0 bases at V and 1 base at J, with 8 bases in the middle. CDR3 size: 15 residues. In the authors' methods: Estimates of nucleated cell counts were drawn from the amplification of reference gene primers. The data were produced by immunoSEQ multiplex PCR, yet TCRdb's version contains in-frame clones alone and is incomplete. V, J and clone size derive from that table, while D and trimming were established from the DNA sequence. The table includes 330,000 or so clones, 88% detected once.

Specimen: PBMCs or T cells enriched from blood (not recorded which). The chain joins TRBV5-1 to TRBJ2-4, with D unclear. The receptor's source is a woman aged 25 to 39 who had been exposed to COVID-19. CDR3 coding DNA: TGCGCCAGCAGCTTGGCCTTCGGGGCCAAAAACATTCAGTACTTC. Encoded protein: CASSLAFGAKNIQYF.